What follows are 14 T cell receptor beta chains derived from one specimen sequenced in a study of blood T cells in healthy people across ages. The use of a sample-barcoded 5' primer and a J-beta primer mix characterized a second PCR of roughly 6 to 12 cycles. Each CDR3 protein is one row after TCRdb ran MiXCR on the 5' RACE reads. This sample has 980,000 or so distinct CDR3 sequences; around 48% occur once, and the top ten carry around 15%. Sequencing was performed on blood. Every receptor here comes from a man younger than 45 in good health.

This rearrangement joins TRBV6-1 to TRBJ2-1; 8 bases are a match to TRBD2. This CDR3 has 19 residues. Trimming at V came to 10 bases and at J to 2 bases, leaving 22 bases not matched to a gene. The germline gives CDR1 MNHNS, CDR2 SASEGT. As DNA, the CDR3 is TGTGCCAACAGACCAGGTTGGAGCGGGAGAGGCCCAACCTACAATGAGCAGTTCTTC. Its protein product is CANRPGWSGRGPTYNEQFF.

CDR3 in amino acids: CASSQDTGTKETQYF. The CDR3 nucleotides are TGTGCCAGCAGCCAAGATACCGGGACGAAAGAGACCCAGTACTTC. V is TRBV4-2 and J is TRBJ2-5, with D perhaps matching TRBD1 or TRBD2 (5 bases each). The CDR3 loop spans 15 amino acids. V lost 0 bases, J lost 3 bases, and 11 bases lay in between. From germline, CDR1 is LGHNA and CDR2 YNFKEQ.

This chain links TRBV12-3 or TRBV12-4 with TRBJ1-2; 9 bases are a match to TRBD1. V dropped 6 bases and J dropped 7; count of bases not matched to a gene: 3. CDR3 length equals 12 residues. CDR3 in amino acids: CASRQQGAGYTF. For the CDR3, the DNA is TGTGCCAGCAGGCAACAGGGGGCTGGCTACACCTTC.

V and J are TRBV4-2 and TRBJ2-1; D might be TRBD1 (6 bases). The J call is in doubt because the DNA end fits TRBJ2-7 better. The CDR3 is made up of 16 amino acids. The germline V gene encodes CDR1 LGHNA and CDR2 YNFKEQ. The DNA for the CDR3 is TGTGCCAGCAGCCAAGATCAAGGGGGAACCTACAATGAGCAGTACTTC. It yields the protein CASSQDQGGTYNEQYF.

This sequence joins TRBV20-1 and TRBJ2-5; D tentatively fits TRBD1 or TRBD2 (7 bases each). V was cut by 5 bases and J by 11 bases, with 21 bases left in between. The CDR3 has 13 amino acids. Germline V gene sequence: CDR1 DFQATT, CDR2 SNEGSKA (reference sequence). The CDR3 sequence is CSAPDQGGNEQYF. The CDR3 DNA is TGCAGTGCTCCAGACCAGGGGGGGAATGAGCAGTACTTC.

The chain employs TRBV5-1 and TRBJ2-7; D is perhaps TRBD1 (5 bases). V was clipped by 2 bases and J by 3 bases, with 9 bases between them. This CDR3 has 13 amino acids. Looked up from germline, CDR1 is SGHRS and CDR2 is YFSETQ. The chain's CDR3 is CASSFDSHYEQYF. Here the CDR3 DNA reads TGCGCCAGCAGCTTTGACAGCCACTACGAGCAGTACTTC.

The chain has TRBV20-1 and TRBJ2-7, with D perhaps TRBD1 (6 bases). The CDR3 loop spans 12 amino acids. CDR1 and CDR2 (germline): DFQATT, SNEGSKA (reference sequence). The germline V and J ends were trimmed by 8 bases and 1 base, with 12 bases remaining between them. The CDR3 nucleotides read TGCAGTCTCCGAGGACAGTCCTACGAGCAGTACTTC. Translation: CSLRGQSYEQYF.

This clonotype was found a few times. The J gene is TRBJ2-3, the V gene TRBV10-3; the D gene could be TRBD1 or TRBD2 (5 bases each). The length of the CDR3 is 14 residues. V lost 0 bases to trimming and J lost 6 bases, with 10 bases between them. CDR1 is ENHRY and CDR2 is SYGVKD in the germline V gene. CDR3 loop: CAISESRESDTQYF. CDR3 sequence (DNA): TGTGCCATCAGTGAGTCCAGGGAGAGTGATACGCAGTATTTT.

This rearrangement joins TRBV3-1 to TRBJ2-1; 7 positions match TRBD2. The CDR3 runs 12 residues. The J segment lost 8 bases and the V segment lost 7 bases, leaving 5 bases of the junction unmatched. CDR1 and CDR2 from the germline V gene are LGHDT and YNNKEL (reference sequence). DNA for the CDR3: TGTGCCAGCAATCGGGGGAGGGATGAGCAGTTCTTC. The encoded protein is CASNRGRDEQFF.

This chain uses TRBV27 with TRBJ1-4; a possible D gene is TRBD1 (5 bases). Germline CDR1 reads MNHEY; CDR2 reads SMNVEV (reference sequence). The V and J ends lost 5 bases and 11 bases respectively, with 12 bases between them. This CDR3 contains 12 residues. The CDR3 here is CASSTTGGKLFF. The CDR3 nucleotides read TGTGCCAGCAGTACAACCGGGGGGAAACTGTTTTTT. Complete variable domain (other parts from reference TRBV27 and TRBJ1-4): EAQVTQNPRYLITVTGKKLTVTCSQNMNHEYMSWYRQDPGLGLRQIYYSMNVEVTDKGDVPEGYKVSRKEKRNFPLILESPSPNQTSLYFCASSTTGGKLFFGSGTQLSVL.

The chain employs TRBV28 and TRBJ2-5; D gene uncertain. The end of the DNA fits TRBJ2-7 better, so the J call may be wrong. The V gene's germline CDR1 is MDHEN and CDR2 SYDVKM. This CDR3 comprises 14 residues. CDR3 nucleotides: TGTGCCAGCAGTTTATCCCCACCTGCCTACGAGCAGTACTTC. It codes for CASSLSPPAYEQYF.

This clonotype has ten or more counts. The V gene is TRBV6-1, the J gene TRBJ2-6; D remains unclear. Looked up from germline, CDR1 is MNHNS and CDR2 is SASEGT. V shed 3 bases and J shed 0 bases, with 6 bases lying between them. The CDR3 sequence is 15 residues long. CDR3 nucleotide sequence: TGTGCCAGCAGTGATCTGATCTCTGGGGCCAACGTCCTGACTTTC. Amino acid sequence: CASSDLISGANVLTF.

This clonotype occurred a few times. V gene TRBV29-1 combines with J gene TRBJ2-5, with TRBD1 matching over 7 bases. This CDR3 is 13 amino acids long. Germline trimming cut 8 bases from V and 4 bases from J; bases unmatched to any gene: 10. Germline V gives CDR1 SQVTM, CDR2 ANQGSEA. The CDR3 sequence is CSLDPQGVETQYF. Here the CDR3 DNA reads TGCAGCCTGGATCCTCAGGGGGTAGAGACCCAGTACTTC.

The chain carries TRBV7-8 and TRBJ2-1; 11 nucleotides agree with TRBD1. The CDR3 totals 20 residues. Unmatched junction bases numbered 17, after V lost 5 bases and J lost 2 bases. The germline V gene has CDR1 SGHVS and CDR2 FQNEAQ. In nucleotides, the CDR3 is TGTGCCAGCAGCCCACACCGGGACAGGGGGTCGATACTCACCTACAATGAGCAGTTCTTC. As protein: CASSPHRDRGSILTYNEQFF.